This T cell receptor (beta chain) was sequenced during a study of tumor and adjacent non-tumor tissue in lung cancer. As for the study in general: Around 4 million productive TCRbeta reads were obtained per sample on average.

As for this clonotype: What it binds is not known. A read error may be the cause here, since a much bigger clone is one base away.

Trimming stripped 6 bases from V and 4 bases from J, with 9 bases between. The CDR3 runs to 12 residues. Study-wide points: Higher tumor TCR diversity was associated with shorter survival.

This sample's RNA came from whole unsorted tissue. More than 3 cm separated this lung sample from the edge of the tumor. Three rounds of nested PCR, following a modified ARM-PCR protocol, produced the TCRbeta library. TCRdb recomputed calls from the multiplex PCR reads with MiXCR, one row per CDR3 protein. The sample lists roughly 120,000 distinct CDR3 sequences; about 63% were seen once. The chain is built from TRBV12-3 or TRBV12-4 and TRBJ1-2, with no clear D. Sequencing was performed on distant non-tumor lung tissue. The receptor was isolated from a man in his 60s with non-small cell lung cancer. The CDR3 DNA sequence: TGTGCCAGCAGCGATCCTATCTATGGCTACACCTTC. Protein product: CASSDPIYGYTF.